The count of the clone carrying this TCR beta chain is one. This sample is drawn from a study of blood T cell repertoires in COVID-19. At the level of the study: Italy, Spain and the United States were the sources of the convalescent and acute COVID-19 samples.

Profiling relied on immunoSEQ multiplex PCR, and the TCRdb table lists in-frame clones only, not all of them. The sample lists around 120,000 clones, roughly 69% occurring once. The sample consisted of peripheral blood. The TCR was taken from a woman in her 70s with acute or convalescent COVID-19.

CDR3: CASVSTGLTYEQYF. CDR3 sequence (DNA): TGTGCCAGCGTATCGACAGGACTTACCTACGAGCAGTACTTC. The genes are TRBV6-5 and TRBJ2-7, with D maybe TRBD1 (6 bases). The CDR3 sequence is 14 residues long. V dropped 8 bases and J dropped 2 bases, with 16 bases sitting between them. Germline CDR1 MNHEY, CDR2 SVGAGI.